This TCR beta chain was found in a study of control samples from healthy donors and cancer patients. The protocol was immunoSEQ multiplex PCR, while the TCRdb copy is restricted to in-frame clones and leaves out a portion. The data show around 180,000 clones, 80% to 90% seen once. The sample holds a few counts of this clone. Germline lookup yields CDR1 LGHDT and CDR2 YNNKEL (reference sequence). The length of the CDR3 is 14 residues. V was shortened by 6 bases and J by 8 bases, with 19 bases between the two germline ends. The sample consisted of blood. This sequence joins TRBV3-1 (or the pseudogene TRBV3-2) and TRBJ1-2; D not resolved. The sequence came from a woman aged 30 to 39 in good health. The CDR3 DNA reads TGTGCCAGCAGTCGAAAGGCGTTTTTGGGAGGCTACACCTTC. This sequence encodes CASSRKAFLGGYTF.